The rows below give T cell receptor beta chains drawn from one sample of a study of Ad26.COV2.S vaccination and SARS-CoV-2 variants. Repertoires were generated with immunoSEQ multiplex PCR, while TCRdb's copy carries only in-frame clones and drops some. The data contain about 350,000 clones, 86% of them singletons. This specimen was peripheral blood, taken in a trial of Ad26.COV2.S vaccine versus placebo. These receptors were taken from a person aged 18-65 years who received the Ad26.COV2.S COVID-19 vaccine or a placebo. The CDR3 runs from the conserved cysteine through the conserved F or W. Fields, in order: J gene, V gene, D gene, clone size, CDR3 DNA, CDR3 protein. D genes are given only for firm matches. Only some rows state a clone size, as once, few, many or a class for expanded clones.

>TRBJ2-1|TRBV27|-|-
TGTGCCAGCAGTTTATTGGGGGAATCCTACAATGAGCAGTTCTTC
CASSLLGESYNEQFF
>TRBJ1-4|TRBV5-6|-|-
TGTGCCAGCAACAACATACATGCAACTAATGAAAAACTGTTTTTT
CASNNIHATNEKLFF
>TRBJ2-1|TRBV30|-|-
TGTGCCTGGAGTGTAGGGTGGGACAATGAGCAGTTCTTC
CAWSVGWDNEQFF
>TRBJ2-1|TRBV7-2|TRBD2|few
TGTGCCAGCAGCTTAGACGTTGGAGCGGGGGGGAATGTTGAGCAGTTCTTC
CASSLDVGAGGNVEQFF
>TRBJ2-3|TRBV24-1|-|many
TGTGCCACCAGTGATTTGCTAACAGATACGCAGTATTTT
CATSDLLTDTQYF
>TRBJ1-1|TRBV27|-|-
TGTGCCAGCAGTCTACAGGGTGGGAACACTGAAGCTTTCTTT
CASSLQGGNTEAFF
>TRBJ2-7|TRBV7-2|-|-
TGTGCCAGCAGCTTAGGACAGCCATCCTACGAGCAGTACTTC
CASSLGQPSYEQYF
>TRBJ1-1|TRBV19|TRBD1|-
TGTGCCAGTAGTAGGGGACAGGGACTCACTGAAGCTTTCTTT
CASSRGQGLTEAFF
>TRBJ1-3|TRBV9|-|-
TGTGCCAGCAGCGTCGGAGATGGAAACACCATATATTTT
CASSVGDGNTIYF
>TRBJ2-3|TRBV5-1|TRBD1|-
TGCGCCAGCAGCATCCAGGGGGCAGGAGATACGCAGTATTTT
CASSIQGAGDTQYF
>TRBJ1-6|TRBV28|-|-
TGTGCCAGCAGTTCGCACACCTCCTATAATTCACCCCTCCACTTT
CASSSHTSYNSPLHF
>TRBJ2-7|TRBV2|TRBD1|-
TGTGCCAGCAGGGACAGGGGCATCCTATCCTACGAGCAGTACTTC
CASRDRGILSYEQYF
>TRBJ2-7|TRBV7-9|-|-
TGTGCCAGCAGCGAAACAGGGTCCTACGAGCAGTACTTC
CASSETGSYEQYF
>TRBJ2-1|TRBV30|-|-
TGTGCCTGGAGTGTACTGGGGGGAGCGGCTGAGCAGTTCTTC
CAWSVLGGAAEQFF